The present T cell receptor beta chain was sequenced within a study of blood T cell repertoires in COVID-19. The table came from immunoSEQ multiplex PCR; TCRdb's copy has only in-frame clones and leaves some out. The table has some 330,000 clones, 80% to 90% seen once. The CDR3 has 16 residues. Trimming took off 3 bases at V and 1 base at J, with 16 bases between the two ends. The germline CDR1 and CDR2 sequences are LGHNA and YNFKEQ. The source material was PBMCs or T cells enriched from blood (not recorded which). V gene TRBV4-2 combines with J gene TRBJ2-7; weak D call: TRBD2 (6 bases). The origin of this receptor is a man aged 25 to 45 who had recovered from COVID-19. The CDR3: CASSQEDRGASYEQYF. For the CDR3, the DNA is TGTGCCAGCAGCCAGGAAGATCGCGGGGCTTCCTACGAGCAGTACTTC.